These 29 T cell receptor beta chains were sequenced from one sample in a study of regulatory T cells in long-lasting Graves disease. Construction of the TCR beta libraries employed iRepertoire HTBI primers in conjunction with Arm-PCR of CDR3 regions. TCRdb ran MiXCR on the multiplex PCR reads and lists one entry per CDR3 protein. Of hundreds of thousands of distinct CDR3 sequences listed, roughly 16% are singletons. As for time point: newly diagnosed GD, antithyroid drugs for less than 3 months. Scientists built the TCR library using RNA that was extracted from PBMCs. This sample also appeared in a second study, on T cells in Graves' hyperthyroidism and ophthalmopathy.

This sample comprised peripheral blood mononuclear cells (PBMCs), obtained at new diagnosis, from a patient treated with antithyroid drugs. These receptors came from a woman in her thirties with Graves disease.

As for this clonotype: A much larger clone sits a single nucleotide away, making a read error possible. The rearrangement joins TRBV10-3 to TRBJ1-1; the D is unclear. From germline, CDR1 is ENHRY and CDR2 SYGVKD. CDR3 length: 13 amino acids. CDR3 region: CAISESANIEAFF. CDR3 DNA sequence: TGTGCCATCAGTGAGTCCGCGAACATTGAAGCTTTCTTT.

This clonotype showed up many times. The chain is built from TRBV2 and TRBJ2-7, with a possible D match to TRBD1 (5 bases). The CDR3 has 13 amino acids. The V end lost 7 bases, the J end lost 5 bases, and 15 bases lay between the germline ends. Germline CDR1 SNHLY, CDR2 FYNNEI. CDR3 bases: TGTGCCAGCACCAAACCCCAGGGCCACGAGCAGTACTTC. Translated: CASTKPQGHEQYF.

This chain uses TRBV3-1 with TRBJ1-3; the D gene is possibly TRBD1 (5 bases). This CDR3 is 17 amino acids long. Germline V CDR1 and CDR2: LGHDT, YNNKEL (reference sequence). The V and J ends lost 4 bases and 0 bases respectively, with 16 bases between them. The CDR3 DNA reads TGTGCCAGCAGCCCTCCTCTGGGGCAGAGCTCTGGAAACACCATATATTTT. This translates into CASSPPLGQSSGNTIYF.

V and J are TRBV9 and TRBJ1-3; no clear D. The CDR3 length is 14 residues. The germline V gene encodes CDR1 SGDLS and CDR2 YYNGEE. The ends were cut back, 4 bases at V and 8 bases at J, with 16 bases in the middle. CDR3 coding DNA: TGTGCCAGCAGCCTAACGGGGATTCGAGACACCATATATTTT. It translates to CASSLTGIRDTIYF.

This clonotype was counted ten times or more. This sequence joins TRBV12-5 and TRBJ2-5; 10 nucleotides line up with TRBD1. Germline V gene lookup returns CDR1 LGHNT and CDR2 FRNRAP. The CDR3 spans 14 residues. V trimming: 3 bases; J trimming: 6 bases; junction bases outside the gene matches: 4. DNA for the CDR3: TGTGCTAGTGGTTTCGGGACAGGGGAACAGACCCAGTACTTC. This encodes CASGFGTGEQTQYF.

This clonotype was recorded many times. The chain joins TRBV28 to TRBJ1-1; no clear D. Germline V gene sequence: CDR1 MDHEN, CDR2 SYDVKM. This CDR3 region has 14 residues. Trimming took off 6 bases at V and 1 base at J, with 12 bases between the two ends. CDR3 amino acids: CASRIGRKNTEAFF. As DNA, the CDR3 is TGTGCCAGCAGGATAGGACGGAAGAACACTGAAGCTTTCTTT.

This clonotype was seen ten or more times. The V gene is TRBV2, the J gene TRBJ2-7; 7 bases fit TRBD2. Germline lookup yields CDR1 SNHLY and CDR2 FYNNEI. This CDR3 has 16 residues. V gave up 6 bases and J gave up 3 bases; unmatched junction bases: 14. CDR3 DNA sequence: TGTGCCAGCAGCCCTCTCCCCGGGAGGTGGGGCTACGAGCAGTACTTC. Translation gives CASSPLPGRWGYEQYF.

This clonotype was recorded a few times. The chain has TRBV29-1 and TRBJ2-5; D is uncertain. The length of the CDR3 is 13 residues. V lost 6 bases to trimming and J lost 5 bases, with 16 bases between them. CDR1 SQVTM and CDR2 ANQGSEA come from the germline V gene. The DNA for the CDR3 is TGCAGCGTCGGGTACATGGGCCTGGAGACCCAGTACTTC. Translating gives CSVGYMGLETQYF. The variable domain in full, completed from reference TRBV29-1 and TRBJ2-5, reads SAVISQKPSRDICQRGTSLTIQCQVDSQVTMMFWYRQQPGQSLTLIATANQGSEATYESGFVIDKFPISRPNLTFSTLTVSNMSPEDSSIYLCSVGYMGLETQYFGPGTRLLVL.

This clonotype occurred many times. The rearrangement uses TRBV28 and TRBJ2-2; D gene unclear. The CDR3 covers 15 residues. Germline V CDR1 and CDR2: MDHEN, SYDVKM. V lost 5 bases, J lost 3 bases, and 13 bases lay in between. The CDR3 loop is CASSRPQPYTGELFF. The CDR3, as DNA: TGTGCCAGCAGTCGGCCACAGCCGTACACCGGGGAGCTGTTTTTT.

CDR3 coding DNA: TGTGCCAGCAGCTTAGTGGGGCTAGCGGGAGGCGGTACAGATACGCAGTATTTT. Translated: CASSLVGLAGGGTDTQYF. The chain carries TRBV13 and TRBJ2-3, with 11 bases fitting TRBD2. There are 18 residues in the CDR3. Losses at the gene ends were 1 base for V and 3 bases for J; bases not matched to a gene: 9. Germline values: CDR1 PRHDT, CDR2 FYEKMQ (reference sequence).

The gene calls are TRBV12-3 or TRBV12-4 and TRBJ2-1; TRBD1 agrees at 7 bases. V lost 1 base, J lost 5 bases, and 5 bases stayed unmatched. CDR3 length: 15 amino acids. In nucleotides, the CDR3 is TGTGCCAGCAGTTTAGTACAGGGGCTAAACAATGAGCAGTTCTTC. This encodes CASSLVQGLNNEQFF.

This clonotype was counted many times. The chain uses TRBV20-1 and TRBJ2-5, with 9 bases aligning to TRBD1. The germline V gene has CDR1 DFQATT and CDR2 SNEGSKA (reference sequence). V dropped 5 bases and J dropped 7; count of bases not matched to a gene: 11. The CDR3 has 14 residues. The CDR3 here is CSARPGQGSRTQYF. CDR3 sequence (DNA): TGCAGTGCTCGCCCGGGACAGGGCTCGAGGACCCAGTACTTC.

This clonotype was found a few times. The chain couples TRBV2 to TRBJ1-1; D might be TRBD1 (5 bases). The CDR3 is 15 amino acids. Per germline, CDR1 SNHLY and CDR2 FYNNEI. V was trimmed by 0 bases and J by 4 bases, leaving 12 bases between them. The CDR3 loop is CASSEAGAGVTEAFF. The CDR3 DNA reads TGTGCCAGCAGTGAAGCAGGGGCCGGTGTCACTGAAGCTTTCTTT.

This clonotype was recorded a few times. The CDR3 nucleotides read TGTGCCAGCAGCCAGCGAGACCTGGGACCCGGCGAGCAGTACTTC. This codes for CASSQRDLGPGEQYF. This chain joins TRBV28 and TRBJ2-7; D may match TRBD1 or TRBD2 (5 bases each). The CDR3 totals 15 residues. Germline CDR1 MDHEN, CDR2 SYDVKM. V was clipped by 6 bases and J by 6 bases, with 21 bases between them.

Many counts were recorded for this clonotype. This chain links TRBV28 with TRBJ1-4, with 7 bases fitting TRBD1. CDR1 and CDR2 from the germline V gene are MDHEN and SYDVKM. This CDR3 is 15 amino acids long. J gave up 5 bases and V 3 bases, and 6 bases lay outside the gene matches. Here the CDR3 DNA reads TGTGCCAGCAGTTTGGCGGGACAGAGGAATGAAAAACTGTTTTTT. Translation: CASSLAGQRNEKLFF.

On this clonotype: A junction boundary mismatches the germline segment, possibly from a read error. The chain is built from TRBV25-1 and TRBJ1-6; D is unclear. The CDR3 covers 16 residues. Per germline, CDR1 MGHDK and CDR2 SYGVNS. CDR3: CASSEDWVGRNPPLHF. The CDR3 DNA sequence: TGTGCCAGCAGTGAGGACTGGGTGGGTCGTAATCCACCCCTCCACTTT. Using reference TRBV25-1 and TRBJ1-6 for the parts outside the CDR3, the full variable domain is EADIYQTPRYLVIGTGKKITLECSQTMGHDKMYWYQQDPGMELHLIHYSYGVNSTEKGDLSSESTVSRIRTEHFPLTLESARPSHTSQYLCASSEDWVGRNPPLHFGNGTRLTVT.

This clonotype was counted a few times. DNA for the CDR3: TGCGCCAGCAGCCACGGGACAGGGATCTCCTACGAGCAGTACTTC. As protein: CASSHGTGISYEQYF. The rearrangement uses TRBV4-1 and TRBJ2-7; 9 bases align to TRBD1. V was clipped by 3 bases and J by 0 bases; unmatched bases: 3. This CDR3 is 15 amino acids long. CDR1 is MGHRA, CDR2 YSYEKL, per germline.

On this clonotype itself: Being one base from a much bigger clone, this may be a read error. The J gene is TRBJ2-1, the V gene TRBV3-1; D gene ambiguous. Germline V lookup: CDR1 LGHDT, CDR2 YNNKEL (reference sequence). The CDR3 spans 14 residues. The germline V and J ends were trimmed by 1 base and 10 bases, with 14 bases remaining between them. CDR3 in amino acids: CASSQGVLVREQFF. CDR3 coding DNA: TGTGCCAGCAGCCAAGGCGTGTTAGTTCGGGAGCAGTTCTTC.

This chain uses TRBV20-1 with TRBJ2-5; the D gene is possibly TRBD2 (7 bases). From germline, CDR1 is DFQATT and CDR2 SNEGSKA (reference sequence). V was cut by 1 base and J by 4 bases, with 13 bases left in between. The CDR3 runs 14 residues. In DNA, the CDR3 is TGCAGTGCTAGAGTTGGGGGGGCGGGAGAGACCCAGTACTTC. Its protein product is CSARVGGAGETQYF.

V usage is TRBV10-2 and J usage is TRBJ2-3; 10 bases line up with TRBD2. With V trimmed by 3 bases and J by 2 bases, 5 bases remained unmatched. Per the germline V gene, CDR1 is WSHSY and CDR2 is SAAADI. The CDR3 runs 16 residues. The CDR3 DNA follows: TGCGCCAGCAGTGACTCAGCGGGAGGGGTCACAGATACGCAGTATTTT. It codes for CASSDSAGGVTDTQYF.

This clonotype has a count of ten or more. The chain couples TRBV12-3 or TRBV12-4 to TRBJ2-1; 8 nucleotides align to TRBD2. The CDR3 consists of 15 residues. J was trimmed by 4 bases and V by 6 bases; bases with no gene match: 8. The CDR3 sequence is CASRRTSGRYNEQFF. DNA for the CDR3: TGTGCCAGCAGACGCACTAGCGGAAGGTACAATGAGCAGTTCTTC.

This clonotype was picked up a small number of times. This rearrangement joins TRBV6-1 to TRBJ1-1, with D hard to call. V lost 5 bases and J lost 9, with 13 bases in between. CDR3 length: 12 residues. Germline CDR1 and CDR2: MNHNS and SASEGT. CDR3 nucleotide sequence: TGTGCCAGCAGTCCACCGTCTTCAAAAGCTTTCTTT. This gives the protein CASSPPSSKAFF.

V and J are TRBV5-8 and TRBJ1-5; a possible D gene is TRBD1 (6 bases). The CDR3 extends over 18 amino acids. The V gene's germline CDR1 is SGHTS and CDR2 YDEGEE. Trimming removed 2 bases at V and 3 bases at J, with 21 bases between. For the CDR3, the DNA is TGTGCCAGCAGCTTTGCCCAGGGGCTGTCGGAGGCCAATCAGCCCCAGCATTTT. This translates into CASSFAQGLSEANQPQHF.

The J gene is TRBJ1-4, the V gene TRBV4-1; the match to TRBD1 covers 7 bases. Germline values: CDR1 MGHRA, CDR2 YSYEKL. The V segment lost 4 bases and the J segment 4 bases; nucleotides outside the gene matches: 9. This CDR3 has 16 residues. This CDR3 is CASSRASGTDNEKLFF. CDR3 bases: TGCGCCAGCAGCCGGGCCTCCGGGACAGATAATGAAAAACTGTTTTTT.

Many counts were recorded for this clonotype. V is TRBV7-3 and J is TRBJ2-7; TRBD1 agrees at 9 bases. This CDR3 spans 13 amino acids. Germline V gives CDR1 SGHTA, CDR2 FQGTGA. The J segment lost 5 bases and the V segment lost 5 bases, leaving 4 bases of the junction unmatched. In DNA form, the CDR3 reads TGTGCCAGCAGCCAGGACAGGGGCCACGAGCAGTACTTC. Residues: CASSQDRGHEQYF.

In its sample, this clonotype was seen many times. This sequence joins TRBV20-1 and TRBJ2-3; perhaps TRBD2 as D (5 bases). Germline V gene lookup returns CDR1 DFQATT and CDR2 SNEGSKA (reference sequence). V lost 0 bases and J 2 bases, leaving 12 bases between the germline ends. The CDR3 is made up of 15 amino acids. The CDR3 sequence is CSARDPGGPTDTQYF. CDR3 coding DNA: TGCAGTGCTAGAGATCCCGGAGGACCCACAGATACGCAGTATTTT.

This chain links TRBV29-1 with TRBJ2-3; TRBD1 matches at 8 bases. J was trimmed by 1 base and V by 5 bases; bases with no gene match: 5. The CDR3 extends over 14 amino acids. Germline CDR1 is SQVTM and CDR2 is ANQGSEA. The DNA for the CDR3 is TGCAGCGTTTCAGGGGGCGCCGGCACAGATACGCAGTATTTT. Protein sequence: CSVSGGAGTDTQYF.

There are many counts of this clonotype. The V gene is TRBV27, the J gene TRBJ2-6; possible D gene TRBD1, 5 bases. V was shortened by 0 bases and J by 5 bases, with 14 bases between the two germline ends. CDR3 length equals 17 residues. The V gene's germline CDR1 is MNHEY and CDR2 SMNVEV (reference sequence). CDR3 nucleotides: TGTGCCAGCAGTTTATCGATCCGCCAGGGCCGGGCCAACGTCCTGACTTTC. As protein: CASSLSIRQGRANVLTF.

Note on this clonotype: One end of the junction fails to match germline, which may point to a read error. The V and J genes are TRBV5-4 and TRBJ2-7; D is ambiguous. The germline gives CDR1 SGHNT, CDR2 YYREEE (reference sequence). The CDR3 sequence is 14 residues long. The CDR3 DNA follows: TGCGCCAGCAGCCAGTGGGATTCAAACTACGAGCAGTACTTC. This sequence encodes CASSQWDSNYEQYF.